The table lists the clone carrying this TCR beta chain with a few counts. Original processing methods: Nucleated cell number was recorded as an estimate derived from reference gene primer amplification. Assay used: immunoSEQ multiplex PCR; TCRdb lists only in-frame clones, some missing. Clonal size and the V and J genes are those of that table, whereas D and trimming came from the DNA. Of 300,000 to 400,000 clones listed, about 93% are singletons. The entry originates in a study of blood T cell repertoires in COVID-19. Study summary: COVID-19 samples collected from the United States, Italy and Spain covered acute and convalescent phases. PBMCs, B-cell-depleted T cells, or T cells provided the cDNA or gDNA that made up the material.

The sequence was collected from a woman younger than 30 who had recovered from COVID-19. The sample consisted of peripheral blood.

CDR3 bases: TGCAGTGCTAGTCCGGGAGCTTTCCCCAATGAGCAGTTCTTC. It specifies CSASPGAFPNEQFF. This sequence joins TRBV20-1 and TRBJ2-1; TRBD2 is a possible D gene (6 bases). Trimming stripped 3 bases from V and 6 bases from J, with 15 bases between. The CDR3 runs to 14 residues. The germline gives CDR1 DFQATT, CDR2 SNEGSKA (reference sequence).